This entry is about one TCR beta chain. This sample was included in a study of T cell changes during pregnancy in multiple sclerosis. The CDR3 is 12 residues long. In germline, CDR1 is ENHRY, CDR2 SYGVKD. V shed 8 bases and J 5 bases; nucleotides not matched to a gene: 3. Assay used: immunoSEQ multiplex PCR; TCRdb lists only in-frame clones, some missing. Seen here are approximately 50,000 clones, roughly nine tenths observed once, and the top ten hold around 9.6%. The specimen comprised CD8+ T cells from peripheral blood mononuclear cells, sampled after pregnancy. This sequence was found in a female donor with multiple sclerosis, enrolled in a pregnancy study. The J gene is TRBJ2-7, the V gene TRBV10-3; 10 bases are a match to TRBD1. CDR3 sequence: CAIGTGDDEQYF. CDR3 DNA: TGTGCCATCGGGACAGGGGACGACGAGCAGTACTTC.